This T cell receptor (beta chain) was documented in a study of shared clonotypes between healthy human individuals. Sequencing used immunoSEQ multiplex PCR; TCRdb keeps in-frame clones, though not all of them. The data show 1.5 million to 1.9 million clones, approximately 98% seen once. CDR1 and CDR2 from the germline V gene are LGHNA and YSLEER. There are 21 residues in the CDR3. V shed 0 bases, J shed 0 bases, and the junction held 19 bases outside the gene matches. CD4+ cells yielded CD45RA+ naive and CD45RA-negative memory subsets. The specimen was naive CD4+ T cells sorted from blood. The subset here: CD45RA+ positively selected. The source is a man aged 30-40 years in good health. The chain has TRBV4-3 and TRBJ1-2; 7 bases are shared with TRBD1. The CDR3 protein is CASSQDLAQGLEVGANYGYTF. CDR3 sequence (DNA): TGCGCCAGCAGCCAAGATCTGGCACAGGGGTTGGAAGTAGGAGCTAACTATGGCTACACCTTC.